A single sample gave rise to the 27 T cell receptor beta chains below, sequenced in a study of T cell responses to AZD1222 COVID-19 vaccine. Assay used: immunoSEQ multiplex PCR; TCRdb lists only in-frame clones, some missing. Among 44,000 or so clones listed, around 80% were seen once. The sequencing used peripheral blood, collected 28 days after the second dose of the MenACWY control vaccine. All receptors come from an adult who received the MenACWY meningococcal vaccine as a control.

This clone occurred once. The rearrangement links TRBV7-9 to TRBJ1-3; D is possibly TRBD1 (6 bases). This CDR3 has 15 amino acids. Trimming took off 0 bases at V and 8 bases at J, with 14 bases between the two ends. Looked up from germline, CDR1 is SEHNR and CDR2 is FQNEAQ (reference sequence). In nucleotides, the CDR3 is TGTGCCAGCAGCTTAGCGGGGGGGCAGAAAGACACCATATATTTT. Encoded protein: CASSLAGGQKDTIYF.

This chain connects TRBV20-1 to TRBJ2-1; 8 bases map to TRBD2. Germline CDR1 DFQATT, CDR2 SNEGSKA (reference sequence). Losses at the gene ends were 3 bases for V and 14 bases for J; bases not matched to a gene: 6. This CDR3 is built from 11 residues. CDR3: CSARSGRDEFF. The CDR3 DNA is TGCAGTGCTAGGAGCGGGAGAGACGAGTTCTTC.

This chain connects TRBV30 to TRBJ1-2, with D possibly matching TRBD1 (6 bases). Germline V gene lookup returns CDR1 GTSNPN and CDR2 SVGIG (reference sequence). V dropped 4 bases and J dropped 7 bases, with 19 bases sitting between them. The CDR3 contains 14 residues. CDR3 sequence (DNA): TGTGCCTGGATCCTCGGGGGGCGAAGTACTGGCTACACCTTC. Translation: CAWILGGRSTGYTF.

The gene calls are TRBV7-6 and TRBJ1-3; D gene uncertain. Germline-derived CDR1 and CDR2 are SGHVS and FNYEAQ. CDR3 size: 15 residues. The V and J ends lost 4 bases and 3 bases respectively, with 13 bases between them. CDR3 in DNA: TGTGCCAGCAGCTCGGACTCTTTCCTTGGAAACACCATATATTTT. It specifies CASSSDSFLGNTIYF.

The J gene is TRBJ2-1, the V gene TRBV15, with 9 bases lining up with TRBD1. This CDR3 region has 12 residues. V trimming: 5 bases; J trimming: 8 bases; junction bases outside the gene matches: 1. CDR1 and CDR2 (germline): LNHNV, YYDKDF (reference sequence). DNA for the CDR3: TGTGCCACCAGCGGACAGGGGTATGAGCAGTTCTTC. It translates to CATSGQGYEQFF. The full variable domain, with the rest looked up from reference TRBV15 and TRBJ2-1, is DAMVIQNPRYQVTQFGKPVTLSCSQTLNHNVMYWYQQKSSQAPKLLFHYYDKDFNNEADTPDNFQSRRPNTSFCFLDIRSPGLGDTAMYLCATSGQGYEQFFGPGTRLTVL.

The chain links TRBV10-2 to TRBJ1-5; TRBD1 matches 9 bases. After removal of 8 bases from V and 9 bases from J, the junction contained 11 bases not matched to a gene. Per germline, CDR1 WSHSY and CDR2 SAAADI. The CDR3 has 14 residues. As DNA, the CDR3 is TGCGCCAGCCAGAATAACAGGGGGCCCTGGCCCCAGCATTTT. This codes for CASQNNRGPWPQHF.

This clone has only one observation. V gene TRBV2 combines with J gene TRBJ1-5; D unresolved. There are 17 residues in the CDR3. Trimming stripped 3 bases from V and 0 bases from J, with 15 bases between. The V gene's germline CDR1 is SNHLY and CDR2 FYNNEI. The CDR3 nucleotides are TGTGCCAGCAGTGATCGGGCGGGTGGTTATAGCAATCAGCCCCAGCATTTT. Its protein is CASSDRAGGYSNQPQHF.

V usage is TRBV4-1 and J usage is TRBJ1-5; D is perhaps TRBD1 (6 bases). The CDR3 is 15 amino acids. Trimming took off 4 bases at V and 7 bases at J, with 17 bases between the two ends. In germline, CDR1 is MGHRA, CDR2 YSYEKL. CDR3 sequence reads: CASSPSYTGIQPQHF. CDR3 nucleotide sequence: TGCGCCAGCAGCCCCTCCTATACAGGGATACAGCCCCAGCATTTT.

This clone was seen more than once but under ten times. The chain carries TRBV27 and TRBJ1-4; 8 bases match TRBD1. Trimming took 2 bases from V and 10 from J; bases not matched to a gene: 9. This CDR3 comprises 15 residues. Germline assignment: CDR1 MNHEY and CDR2 SMNVEV (reference sequence). This chain's CDR3 is CASSLTQGAGGKLFF. The DNA for the CDR3 is TGTGCCAGCAGTTTAACTCAGGGGGCTGGGGGAAAACTGTTTTTT.

This clone was detected only once. In nucleotides, the CDR3 is TGTGCCAGCAGTCAATCGACAGGTTATGCTTATGGCTACACCTTC. The encoded protein is CASSQSTGYAYGYTF. The chain uses TRBV27 and TRBJ1-2; possible D gene TRBD1, 6 bases. CDR1 and CDR2 (germline): MNHEY, SMNVEV (reference sequence). This CDR3 is 15 amino acids long. Trimming cost V 5 bases and J 5 bases, with 18 bases left between them.

This clone has a single count. V and J are TRBV7-8 and TRBJ1-2; D is undetermined. Germline values: CDR1 SGHVS, CDR2 FQNEAQ. This CDR3 contains 15 residues. Deletions cut 1 base from V and 3 bases from J, with 12 bases between. Here the CDR3 DNA reads TGTGCCAGCAGCTTAGTCAGGTCTTCATACTATGGCTACACCTTC. It yields the protein CASSLVRSSYYGYTF.

The chain joins TRBV6-5 to TRBJ2-3, with TRBD2 matching 10 bases. The V segment lost 6 bases and the J segment 6 bases; nucleotides outside the gene matches: 9. The CDR3 spans 15 residues. Germline V gives CDR1 MNHEY, CDR2 SVGAGI. CDR3 amino acids: CASSHLAGVGDTQYF. Written as DNA, the CDR3 is TGTGCCAGCAGCCACCTAGCGGGAGTGGGGGATACGCAGTATTTT.

Written as DNA, the CDR3 is TGTGCCAGCAGTGAAGCAGGGGGCGGCTCTTCACCCCTCCACTTT. The encoded protein is CASSEAGGGSSPLHF. V is TRBV6-1 and J is TRBJ1-6; 7 bases agree with TRBD1. From germline, CDR1 is MNHNS and CDR2 SASEGT. This CDR3 is built from 15 residues. The V and J ends lost 0 bases and 9 bases, in that order; junction bases with no gene match: 5.

This clone has more than one count but fewer than ten. The J gene is TRBJ1-4, the V gene TRBV2, with 7 nucleotides matching TRBD1. Germline V lookup: CDR1 SNHLY, CDR2 FYNNEI. The CDR3 has 13 amino acids. Trimming removed 6 bases from V and 6 bases from J; junction bases left unmatched: 4. CDR3 sequence (DNA): TGTGCCAGCAGGGGACAGAAGGATGAAAAACTGTTTTTT. Translation gives CASRGQKDEKLFF.

J is TRBJ1-5 and V is TRBV11-2; D is uncertain. CDR1 and CDR2 (germline): SGHAT, FQNNGV. The ends were cut back, 5 bases at V and 3 bases at J, with 11 bases in the middle. The CDR3 has 14 amino acids. The CDR3 region is CASSQGSLNQPQHF. CDR3 sequence (DNA): TGTGCCAGCAGCCAAGGGAGCCTCAATCAGCCCCAGCATTTT.

CDR3 sequence: CSAVGDTEAFF. CDR3 nucleotides: TGCAGCGCAGTGGGGGATACTGAAGCTTTCTTT. The J gene is TRBJ1-1, the V gene TRBV29-1; D is perhaps TRBD1 (5 bases). Germline loops: CDR1 SQVTM, CDR2 ANQGSEA. The CDR3 is made up of 11 amino acids. The V end lost 7 bases, the J end lost 5 bases, and 11 bases lay between the germline ends.

This sequence joins TRBV5-5 and TRBJ2-3; D is undetermined. V was trimmed by 4 bases and J by 1 base, leaving 10 bases between them. Germline CDR1 SGHKS, CDR2 YYEKEE (reference sequence). This CDR3 comprises 14 residues. The CDR3 nucleotides read TGTGCCAGCAGCCTGAACCTTGGCACAGATACGCAGTATTTT. This codes for CASSLNLGTDTQYF.

This clone showed up just a few times. The chain joins TRBV30 to TRBJ1-6; no definite D call. The CDR3 sequence is 15 residues long. Trimming pared 4 bases from V and 2 bases from J, leaving 12 bases between. Per the germline V gene, CDR1 is GTSNPN and CDR2 is SVGIG (reference sequence). In nucleotides, the CDR3 is TGTGCCTGGAAGCAAGGAGGCGCCTATAATTCACCCCTCCACTTT. Its protein product is CAWKQGGAYNSPLHF.

This chain joins TRBV19 and TRBJ2-1; TRBD2 agrees at 10 bases. Germline values: CDR1 LNHDA, CDR2 SQIVND (reference sequence). There are 15 residues in the CDR3. V shed 6 bases and J 6 bases; nucleotides not matched to a gene: 8. The CDR3 region has the DNA TGTGCCAGTAGGGCTAGCGGGAGTTTCGTCAATGAGCAGTTCTTC. Translated, it gives CASRASGSFVNEQFF.

V is TRBV18 and J is TRBJ2-7; D not certain. V lost 2 bases to trimming and J lost 3 bases, with 5 bases between them. The CDR3 contains 12 residues. Per germline, CDR1 KGHSH and CDR2 LQKENI. CDR3: CASSPSLYEQYF. The CDR3 nucleotides are TGTGCCAGCTCACCATCGCTCTACGAGCAGTACTTC.

J is TRBJ2-7 and V is TRBV6-1; 10 bases are shared with TRBD1. The CDR3 is 15 amino acids. V shed 1 base and J 3 bases; nucleotides not matched to a gene: 3. Germline CDR1 and CDR2: MNHNS and SASEGT. The DNA for the CDR3 is TGTGCCAGCAGTGAAGGGACAGGGGGTATCTACGAGCAGTACTTC. It translates to CASSEGTGGIYEQYF.

This clone was picked up a small number of times. This chain joins TRBV15 and TRBJ2-3, with D maybe TRBD2 (6 bases). Germline CDR1 LNHNV, CDR2 YYDKDF (reference sequence). CDR3 length: 15 amino acids. V was clipped by 1 base and J by 4 bases, with 12 bases between them. CDR3 sequence: CATSRATGAPDTQYF. The CDR3 DNA sequence: TGTGCCACCAGCAGAGCTACGGGAGCCCCAGATACGCAGTATTTT.

V usage is TRBV14 and J usage is TRBJ2-5; D is unresolved. This CDR3 region has 15 residues. In germline, CDR1 is SGHDN, CDR2 FVKESK. Trimming left V 1 base short and J 4 bases short, with 13 bases between. CDR3 residues: CASSQVGRKGETQYF. The CDR3 nucleotides read TGTGCCAGCAGCCAAGTTGGGCGGAAAGGAGAGACCCAGTACTTC.

The CDR3 DNA sequence: TGTGCCAGCCCCGGAAGGACAGATACGCAGTATTTT. It is translated as CASPGRTDTQYF. The V gene is TRBV7-9, the J gene TRBJ2-3; D remains ambiguous. Germline V gene lookup returns CDR1 SEHNR and CDR2 FQNEAQ (reference sequence). Trimming took 8 bases from V and 3 from J, leaving 9 bases between them. CDR3 length: 12 residues.

The chain recombines TRBV6-5 with TRBJ1-5; D gene ambiguous. Germline assignment: CDR1 MNHEY and CDR2 SVGAGI. V lost 8 bases and J lost 3, with 11 bases in between. The CDR3 spans 13 residues. The CDR3 is CASRPRHNQPQHF. The CDR3 nucleotides are TGTGCCAGCCGTCCCAGGCACAATCAGCCCCAGCATTTT.

In nucleotides, the CDR3 is TGTGCCAGTAGCAGGGGGACAGAGCAGTTCTTC. This gives the protein CASSRGTEQFF. V gene TRBV19 combines with J gene TRBJ2-1, with TRBD1 matching over 7 bases. This CDR3 is built from 11 residues. CDR1 and CDR2 from the germline V gene are LNHDA and SQIVND (reference sequence). The V gene end was trimmed by 6 bases and the J gene end by 10 bases; junction bases not matched to a gene: 3.

The chain joins TRBV23-1 to TRBJ2-7; no clear D gene. TRBV23-1 is noted as an ORF with a role that remains uncertain. The V end lost 7 bases, the J end lost 6 bases, and 10 bases lay between the germline ends. CDR3 length: 11 amino acids. The CDR3 spells CASTSTFEQYV. As DNA, the CDR3 is TGCGCCAGCACCTCAACATTCGAGCAGTACGTC.